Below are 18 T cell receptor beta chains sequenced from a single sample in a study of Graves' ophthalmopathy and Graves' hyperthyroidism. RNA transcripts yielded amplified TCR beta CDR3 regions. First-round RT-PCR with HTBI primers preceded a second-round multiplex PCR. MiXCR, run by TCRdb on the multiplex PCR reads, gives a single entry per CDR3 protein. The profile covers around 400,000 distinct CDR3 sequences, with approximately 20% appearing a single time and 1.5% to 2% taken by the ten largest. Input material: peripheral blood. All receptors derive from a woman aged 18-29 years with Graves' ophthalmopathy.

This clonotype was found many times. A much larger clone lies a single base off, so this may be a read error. CDR3 nucleotide sequence: TGTGCCAGCAGTCCAAAGAACGTAACGAACACCGGGGAGCTGTTTTTT. Translation gives CASSPKNVTNTGELFF. The chain links TRBV27 to TRBJ2-2; D gene uncertain. With 5 bases removed from V and 0 bases from J, the gap between germline ends came to 13 bases. The length of the CDR3 is 16 residues. Germline lookup yields CDR1 MNHEY and CDR2 SMNVEV (reference sequence).

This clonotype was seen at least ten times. CDR3: CSVEVPPGTETQYF. CDR3 DNA sequence: TGCAGCGTTGAAGTCCCGCCCGGAACAGAGACCCAGTACTTC. V and J are TRBV29-1 and TRBJ2-5; D not resolved. Germline V gives CDR1 SQVTM, CDR2 ANQGSEA. V lost 1 base, J lost 4 bases, and 13 bases lay in between. The CDR3 is 14 amino acids.

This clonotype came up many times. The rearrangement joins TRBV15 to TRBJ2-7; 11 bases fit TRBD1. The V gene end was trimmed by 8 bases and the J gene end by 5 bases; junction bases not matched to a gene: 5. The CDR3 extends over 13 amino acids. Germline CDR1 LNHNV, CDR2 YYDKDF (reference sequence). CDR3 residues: CATEGQGVNEQYF. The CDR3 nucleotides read TGTGCCACCGAGGGACAGGGGGTCAACGAGCAGTACTTC.

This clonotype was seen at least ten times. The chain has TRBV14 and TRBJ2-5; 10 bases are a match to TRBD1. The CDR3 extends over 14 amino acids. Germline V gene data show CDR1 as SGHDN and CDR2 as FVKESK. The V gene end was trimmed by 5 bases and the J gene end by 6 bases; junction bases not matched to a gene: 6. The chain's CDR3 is CASSVRQGAKTQYF. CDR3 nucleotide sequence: TGTGCCAGCAGCGTCCGACAGGGGGCGAAGACCCAGTACTTC.

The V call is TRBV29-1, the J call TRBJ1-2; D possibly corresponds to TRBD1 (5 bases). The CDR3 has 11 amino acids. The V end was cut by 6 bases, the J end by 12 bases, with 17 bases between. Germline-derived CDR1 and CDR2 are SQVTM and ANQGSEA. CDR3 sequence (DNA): TGCAGCGTCCAAGGGGCCAGGGCCGACACCTTC. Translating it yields CSVQGARADTF.

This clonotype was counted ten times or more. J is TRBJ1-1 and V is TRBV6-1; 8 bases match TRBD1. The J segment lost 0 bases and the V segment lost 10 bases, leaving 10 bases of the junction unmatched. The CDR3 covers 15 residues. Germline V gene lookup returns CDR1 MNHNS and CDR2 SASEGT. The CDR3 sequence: CATQGARSMNTEAFF. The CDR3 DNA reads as TGTGCCACCCAGGGGGCGCGAAGCATGAACACTGAAGCTTTCTTT.

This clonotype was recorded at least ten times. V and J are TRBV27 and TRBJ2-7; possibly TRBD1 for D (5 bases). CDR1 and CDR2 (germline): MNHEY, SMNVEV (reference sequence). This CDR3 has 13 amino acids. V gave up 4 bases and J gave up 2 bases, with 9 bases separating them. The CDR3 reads CASSYRSAYEQYF. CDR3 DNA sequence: TGTGCCAGCAGTTACAGGTCGGCCTACGAGCAGTACTTC.

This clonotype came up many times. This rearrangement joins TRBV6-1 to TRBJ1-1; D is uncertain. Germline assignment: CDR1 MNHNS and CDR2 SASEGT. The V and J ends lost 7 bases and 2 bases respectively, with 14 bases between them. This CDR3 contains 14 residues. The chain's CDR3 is CASTQSRRNTEAFF. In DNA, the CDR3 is TGTGCCAGCACCCAGAGTAGGCGTAACACTGAAGCTTTCTTT.

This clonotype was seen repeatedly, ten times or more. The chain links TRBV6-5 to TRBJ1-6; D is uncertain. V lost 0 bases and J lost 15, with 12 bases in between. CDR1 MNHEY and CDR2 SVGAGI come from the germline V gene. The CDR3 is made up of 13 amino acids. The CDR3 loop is CASSYSGNRDLHF. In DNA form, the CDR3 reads TGTGCCAGCAGTTACTCGGGGAATAGAGACCTCCACTTT.

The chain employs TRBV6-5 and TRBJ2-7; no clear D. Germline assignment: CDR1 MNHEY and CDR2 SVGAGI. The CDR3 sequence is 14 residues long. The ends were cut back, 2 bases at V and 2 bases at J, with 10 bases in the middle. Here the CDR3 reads CASSYGQATYEQYF. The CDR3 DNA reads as TGTGCCAGCAGTTACGGCCAGGCGACCTACGAGCAGTACTTC.

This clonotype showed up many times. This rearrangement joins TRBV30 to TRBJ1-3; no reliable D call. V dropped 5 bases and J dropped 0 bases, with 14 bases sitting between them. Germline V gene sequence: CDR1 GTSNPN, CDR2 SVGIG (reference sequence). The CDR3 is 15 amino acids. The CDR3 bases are TGTGCCTGGGCACAGACACCTACCTCTGGAAACACCATATATTTT. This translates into CAWAQTPTSGNTIYF.

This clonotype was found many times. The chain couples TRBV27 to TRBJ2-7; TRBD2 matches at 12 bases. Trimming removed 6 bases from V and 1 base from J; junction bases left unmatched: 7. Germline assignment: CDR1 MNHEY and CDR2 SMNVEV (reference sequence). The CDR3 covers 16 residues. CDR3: CASSSPSGGVSYEQYF. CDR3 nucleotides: TGTGCCAGCAGCAGCCCTAGCGGGGGGGTATCCTACGAGCAGTACTTC.

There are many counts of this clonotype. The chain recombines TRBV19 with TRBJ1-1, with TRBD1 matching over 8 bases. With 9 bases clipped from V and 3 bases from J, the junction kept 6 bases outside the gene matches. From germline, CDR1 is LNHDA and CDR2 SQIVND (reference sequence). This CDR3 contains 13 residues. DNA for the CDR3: TGTGCCAGCTCGGACAGGGCGTACACTGAAGCTTTCTTT. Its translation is CASSDRAYTEAFF.

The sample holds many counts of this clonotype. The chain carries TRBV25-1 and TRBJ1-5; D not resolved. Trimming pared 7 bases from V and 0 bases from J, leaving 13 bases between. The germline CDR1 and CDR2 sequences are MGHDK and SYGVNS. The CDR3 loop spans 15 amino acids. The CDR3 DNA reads TGTGCCAGCACGGGCGGTAGGTATAGCAATCAGCCCCAGCATTTT. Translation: CASTGGRYSNQPQHF.

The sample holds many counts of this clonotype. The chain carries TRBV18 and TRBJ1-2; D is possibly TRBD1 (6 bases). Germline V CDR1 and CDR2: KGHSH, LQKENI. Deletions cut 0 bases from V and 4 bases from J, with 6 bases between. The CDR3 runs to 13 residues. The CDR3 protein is CASSPPGAYGYTF. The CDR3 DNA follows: TGTGCCAGCTCACCACCGGGGGCCTATGGCTACACCTTC. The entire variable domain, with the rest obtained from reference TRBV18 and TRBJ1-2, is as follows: NAGVMQNPRHLVRRRGQEARLRCSPMKGHSHVYWYRQLPEEGLKFMVYLQKENIIDESGMPKERFSAEFPKEGPSILRIQQVVRGDSAAYFCASSPPGAYGYTFGSGTRLTVV.

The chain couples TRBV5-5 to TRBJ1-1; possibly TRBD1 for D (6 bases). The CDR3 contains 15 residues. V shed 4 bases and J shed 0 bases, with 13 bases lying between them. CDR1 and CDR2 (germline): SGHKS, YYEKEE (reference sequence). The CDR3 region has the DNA TGTGCCAGCAGCCGCACGGGACATATGAACACTGAAGCTTTCTTT. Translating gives CASSRTGHMNTEAFF.

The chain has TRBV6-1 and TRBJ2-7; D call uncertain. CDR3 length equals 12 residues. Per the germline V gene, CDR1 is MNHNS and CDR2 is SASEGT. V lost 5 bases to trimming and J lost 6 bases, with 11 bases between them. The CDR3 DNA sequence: TGTGCCAGCAGTCCGACTGTCGGCGAGCAGTACTTC. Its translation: CASSPTVGEQYF.

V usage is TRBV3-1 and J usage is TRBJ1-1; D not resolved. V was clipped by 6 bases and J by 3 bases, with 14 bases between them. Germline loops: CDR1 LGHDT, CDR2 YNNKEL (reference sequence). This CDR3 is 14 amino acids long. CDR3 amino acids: CASRATPGDTEAFF. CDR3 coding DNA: TGTGCCAGCAGAGCGACACCAGGTGACACTGAAGCTTTCTTT.